This TCR beta chain was recorded in a study of T cells after posttransplantation cyclophosphamide. Study-wide results and caveats: Later blood repertoires were often dominated by clones from the donor CD8+ memory compartment. Blood and skin or GI T cell repertoires showed limited TRB overlap.

On this clone itself: Antigen unknown.

Clones were read by immunoSEQ multiplex PCR, and TCRdb kept only the in-frame ones, dropping some. The data show around 3,500 clones, roughly 95% seen once. V was trimmed by 5 bases and J by 0 bases, leaving 13 bases between them. This CDR3 comprises 15 residues. Germline loops: CDR1 MNHEY, CDR2 SMNVEV (reference sequence). Source material: naive CD8+ T cells sorted from PBMCs. The sequence came from a woman aged 45-59 years in good health and a related stem cell transplant donor. The gene calls are TRBV27 and TRBJ1-1, with D possibly TRBD1 on 5 matching bases. In DNA, the CDR3 is TGTGCCAGCAGTCTCGACAGCTTCATGAACACTGAAGCTTTCTTT. As protein: CASSLDSFMNTEAFF.